This T cell receptor beta chain was captured in a study of circulating tumor DNA in untreated peripheral T-cell lymphoma (dated by TCRdb to the early 2020s). Findings and caveats that apply to the study as a whole: Tumor-specific clonotypes were identified in approximately 77% of patients, with identification achieved from roughly 90% of baseline tissues and about 70% of baseline serum samples.

To prepare the library, the immunoSEQ multiplex PCR assay was applied. The table was pulled from immuneACCESS by TCRdb, which kept in-frame rearrangements only. Such tables lose some clones; where checked, under half of the loss comes from unresolved V genes, and the rest has no known cause. The sample table contains several thousand clones; only one count was recorded for around 76% of them. The ten largest make up about 17% of the sample. CDR1 and CDR2 are drawn from the germline V gene (reference sequence): LNHDA, SQIVND. Including cysteine and phenylalanine, the CDR3 has 16 amino acids. The DNA shown is the 48-base CDR3, in frame from base 1. Trimming at the junction amounts to 3 bases on V and 0 bases on J, and the germline ends lie 12 bases apart. With respect to this clone: This receptor's antigen is unknown. Within one base of it there is no much larger clone, and no base qualities were kept.

Tumor-specific TCR clonotypes were identified by sequencing baseline tumor tissue collected before treatment. To monitor patients with peripheral T-cell lymphoma who were getting frontline treatment on a trial, the study applied next-generation sequencing to T-cell receptor sequences. This clonotype was obtained from a human donor with peripheral T-cell lymphoma. This sequence uses TRBV19 and TRBJ1-5; the D gene assignment is ambiguous. Sequenced material: tumor tissue. In nucleotides, the sequence is TGTGCCAGTAGTATGGGTGACCCGGATAGCAATCAGCCCCAGCATTTT. It is translated as CASSMGDPDSNQPQHF.